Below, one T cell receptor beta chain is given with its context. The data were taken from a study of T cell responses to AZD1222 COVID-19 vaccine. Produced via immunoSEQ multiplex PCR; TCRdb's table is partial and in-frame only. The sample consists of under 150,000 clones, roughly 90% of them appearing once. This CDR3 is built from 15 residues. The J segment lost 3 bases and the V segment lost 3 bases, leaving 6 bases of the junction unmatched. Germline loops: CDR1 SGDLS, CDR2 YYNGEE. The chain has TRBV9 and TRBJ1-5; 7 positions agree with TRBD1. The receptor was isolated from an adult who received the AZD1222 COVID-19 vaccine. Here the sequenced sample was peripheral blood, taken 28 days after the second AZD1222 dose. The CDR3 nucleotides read TGTGCCAGCAGCGGCCTGGGACAGAACAATCAGCCCCAGCATTTT. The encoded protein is CASSGLGQNNQPQHF.